These T cell receptor beta chains were read from a single sample in a study of blood T cell repertoires in COVID-19. Assay used: immunoSEQ multiplex PCR; TCRdb lists only in-frame clones, some missing. The table includes a few hundred thousand clones, nearly 90% detected once. The sequencing input was PBMCs or T cells enriched from blood (not recorded which). The receptor source for this set is a woman in her twenties or thirties who had recovered from COVID-19. The CDR3 runs from the conserved cysteine through the conserved F or W. A D gene is named only where the DNA matches it firmly. The size field is filled for only some rows; it gives once, few, many or a size class.

j_call,clone_size,d_call,v_call,cdr3_nt,cdr3_aa
TRBJ1-1,.,.,TRBV4-1,TGCGCCAGCGGGCGTACAGGGACGAACACTGAAGCTTTCTTT,CASGRTGTNTEAFF
TRBJ1-1,.,TRBD1,TRBV7-2,TGTGCCAGCAGCCTAAACAGGGGGAACACTGAAGCTTTCTTT,CASSLNRGNTEAFF
TRBJ1-1,.,TRBD1,TRBV6-2/TRBV6-3,TGTGCCAGCAGTAAACCGCCGGGACAGGAAGCTTTCTTT,CASSKPPGQEAFF
TRBJ1-1,.,.,TRBV6-2/TRBV6-3,TGTGCCAGCAGTTACTCGAGGTCCGCTGAAGCTTTCTTT,CASSYSRSAEAFF
TRBJ1-3,.,.,TRBV6-5,TGTGCCAGCAGTTACGGGGGGGCTGAAAACACCATATATTTT,CASSYGGAENTIYF
TRBJ2-2,.,TRBD1,TRBV23-1,TGCGCCAGCACCACTCTGGGACAGTCGAACACCGGGGAGCTGTTTTTT,CASTTLGQSNTGELFF
TRBJ2-4,.,.,TRBV6-2/TRBV6-3,TGTGCCAGCAGTTACCAGGTAGCGGAGGTCGGACTAGCCAAAAACATTCAGTACTTC,CASSYQVAEVGLAKNIQYF
TRBJ1-2,.,.,TRBV6-1,TGTGCCAGCAGTGATTCGCGGGGGAGGGCTAACTATGGCTACACCTTC,CASSDSRGRANYGYTF
TRBJ2-1,.,.,TRBV5-8,TGTGCCAGCAGCTTGGTGGACTACTACAATGAGCAGTTCTTC,CASSLVDYYNEQFF
TRBJ2-2,once,.,TRBV29-1,TGCAGCGTTGAAGAGACACCAGCGAACACCGGGGAGCTGTTTTTT,CSVEETPANTGELFF
TRBJ2-5,.,.,TRBV28,TGTGCCAGCAGCCCTGGAGGGCGGGGGCCGGGAGAAGAGACCCAGTACTTC,CASSPGGRGPGEETQYF
TRBJ2-3,.,TRBD2,TRBV27,TGTGCCAGCAGTTCATGGCTAGCGGGAGGGTCCACAGATACGCAGTATTTT,CASSSWLAGGSTDTQYF
TRBJ2-3,.,.,TRBV18,TGTGCCAGCTCACCTACTAGCACAGATACGCAGTATTTT,CASSPTSTDTQYF
TRBJ2-7,once,.,TRBV11-2,TGTGCCAGCAGCTTTACAGGAAACTACGAGCAGTACTTC,CASSFTGNYEQYF
TRBJ1-1,.,.,TRBV14,TGTGCCAGCAGCCACGGAGCTGGTTGGTCTGAAGCTTTCTTT,CASSHGAGWSEAFF
TRBJ1-4,.,TRBD1,TRBV4-1,TGCGCCAGCAGCCAAGCGACAGGGATTCGGGGTGAAAAACTGTTTTTT,CASSQATGIRGEKLFF
TRBJ1-4,.,.,TRBV11-2,TGTGCCAGCAGCTTAGTAGGGGGGGCGCATGAAAAACTGTTTTTT,CASSLVGGAHEKLFF
TRBJ2-1,.,.,TRBV27,TGTGCCAGCAGTTTAGTTGCGTCCCCCCTCTACAATGAGCAGTTCTTC,CASSLVASPLYNEQFF
TRBJ1-2,.,TRBD1,TRBV27,TGTGCCAGCAGTCTGCCGGGACAGCCGATCTATGGCTACACCTTC,CASSLPGQPIYGYTF
TRBJ2-3,.,.,TRBV7-2,TGTGCCAGCAGCTTAGGTGGGGGCCCAGATACGCAGTATTTT,CASSLGGGPDTQYF
TRBJ2-1,.,TRBD1,TRBV27,TGTGCCAGCAGTTGGACAATGGGACAGTACAATGAGCAGTTCTTC,CASSWTMGQYNEQFF
TRBJ2-1,.,.,TRBV3-1/TRBV3-2,TGTGCCAGCAGCCAAGAAGGGTCCAGCGGAGGGAATGAGCAGTTCTTC,CASSQEGSSGGNEQFF
TRBJ2-7,few,TRBD2,TRBV28,TGTGCCAGCAGTCCCCAGGGTAGCGGGAGCTACGAGCAGTACTTC,CASSPQGSGSYEQYF
TRBJ1-1,.,.,TRBV2,TGTGCCAGCAGTCGACAGATGAACACTGAAGCTTTCTTT,CASSRQMNTEAFF
TRBJ1-5,.,TRBD1,TRBV27,TGTGCCAGCAGGAGCCTTCAGGGGGCTTATCAGCCCCAGCATTTT,CASRSLQGAYQPQHF
TRBJ1-1,.,.,TRBV9,TGTGCCAGCAGGGTAGCACCCACGGGGATTGCAGTAAAGAACACTGAAGCTTTCTTT,CASRVAPTGIAVKNTEAFF
TRBJ2-7,few,.,TRBV19,TGTGCCAGTAGTCATCGTCCAGGCTACGAGCAGTACTTC,CASSHRPGYEQYF
TRBJ1-2,.,TRBD1,TRBV27,TGTGCCAGCAGTCCCGGGACAGGGAACTATGGCTACACCTTC,CASSPGTGNYGYTF
TRBJ1-6,.,.,TRBV30,TGTGCCTGGAGTGTATTGGGCAATAATTCACCCCTCCACTTT,CAWSVLGNNSPLHF
TRBJ2-1,.,.,TRBV19,TGTGCCAGTAGTATAGACTCAGGGAATGAGCAGTTCTTC,CASSIDSGNEQFF
TRBJ2-3,.,TRBD1,TRBV27,TGTGCCAGCAGTTTTAGTCAGGGGGCGGGCCTTGGCACAGATACGCAGTATTTT,CASSFSQGAGLGTDTQYF
TRBJ2-3,.,TRBD2,TRBV11-2,TGTGCCAGCAGCATAGGACTAGCACGAGGCTACCTCACAGATACGCAGTATTTT,CASSIGLARGYLTDTQYF
TRBJ2-1,.,.,TRBV5-1,TGCGCCAGCATCCTCGCCCCGGGATACAATGAGCAGTTCTTC,CASILAPGYNEQFF
TRBJ2-5,.,.,TRBV7-9,TGTGCCAGCAGCTTAGCTAGTAGAGAGACCCAGTACTTC,CASSLASRETQYF
TRBJ1-4,once,.,TRBV2,TGTGCCATCACCCCCTCGGGAGGACCTGCAACTAATGAAAAACTGTTTTTT,CAITPSGGPATNEKLFF
TRBJ2-7,few,TRBD1,TRBV11-2,TGTGCCAGCAGCTCCGCTTACAGGGGTAAAAACGAGCAGTACTTC,CASSSAYRGKNEQYF
TRBJ1-1,few,TRBD1,TRBV27,TGTGCCAGCAACAAATTACAGGGGGTGAACACTGAAGCTTTCTTT,CASNKLQGVNTEAFF
TRBJ2-1,.,TRBD1,TRBV5-1,TGCGCCAGCAGCTTGGATCCCCCGGGACAGGGGAGTTACGGGCAGTTCTTC,CASSLDPPGQGSYGQFF
TRBJ1-1,.,.,TRBV19,TGTGCCAGTACCTCCGGGGACACTAACACTGAAGCTTTCTTT,CASTSGDTNTEAFF
TRBJ1-6,.,TRBD1,TRBV7-9,TGTGCCAGCAGCCGACAGGGGGCTTCACCCCTCCACTTT,CASSRQGASPLHF
TRBJ2-1,.,TRBD2,TRBV19,TGTGCCAGTAGTGCAACGACTAGCGGGAGTTGGAATGAGCAGTTCTTC,CASSATTSGSWNEQFF
TRBJ2-3,.,.,TRBV20-1,TGCAGTGCCTTGACAGATGATACGCAGTATTTT,CSALTDDTQYF
TRBJ1-4,.,.,TRBV7-9,TGTGCCAGCAGCGAAGGGCGCGGAGGGAATGAAAAACTGTTTTTT,CASSEGRGGNEKLFF
TRBJ1-1,.,.,TRBV6-5,TGTGCCAGCAGTTATAGGGGATCTGAAGCTTTCTTT,CASSYRGSEAFF
TRBJ2-2,.,.,TRBV5-6,TGTGCCAGCAGCCCGACATGGACCGGGGAGCTGTTTTTT,CASSPTWTGELFF